A selection of T cell receptor beta chains follows, all from one sample in a study of radiation and T cells in renal cell carcinoma. Some clones are missing from TCRdb's copy, which holds only in-frame ones; the method was immunoSEQ multiplex PCR. The table lists about 120,000 clones, roughly four fifths of them singletons. The sequences come from blood, collected from a patient whose treatment included radiotherapy and nephrectomy. Every receptor here comes from a man over 45 with renal cell carcinoma. CDR3s include the opening cysteine and the closing phenylalanine or tryptophan. The D gene is left open where the match is weak. The size of a clone is reported for some rows only, either as once, few or many, or as a class for expanded clones.

d_call: -; j_call: TRBJ2-7; clone_size: -; v_call: TRBV19; cdr3_nt: TGTGCCAGTAGTATGCAGGGAGGCTCCTACGAGCAGTACTTC; cdr3_aa: CASSMQGGSYEQYF
d_call: -; j_call: TRBJ1-1; clone_size: -; v_call: TRBV6-4; cdr3_nt: TGTGCCAGCAGTGACGAGGGGGGCACTGAAGCTTTCTTT; cdr3_aa: CASSDEGGTEAFF
d_call: -; j_call: TRBJ1-2; clone_size: -; v_call: TRBV12-5; cdr3_nt: TGTGCTAGTGGTTTGGTTGGGGGGCGCAGCTATGGCTACACCTTC; cdr3_aa: CASGLVGGRSYGYTF
d_call: TRBD2; j_call: TRBJ2-1; clone_size: few; v_call: TRBV5-4; cdr3_nt: TGTGCCAGCAGCTCTAGCGGGCACAATGAGCAGTTCTTC; cdr3_aa: CASSSSGHNEQFF
d_call: -; j_call: TRBJ1-5; clone_size: -; v_call: TRBV13; cdr3_nt: TGTGCCAGCAGCCTCAGGGGCCCCAATCAGCCCCAGCATTTT; cdr3_aa: CASSLRGPNQPQHF
d_call: -; j_call: TRBJ2-7; clone_size: -; v_call: TRBV27; cdr3_nt: TGTGCCAGCAGTTTACAGGGAGCTTCCTACGAGCAGTACTTC; cdr3_aa: CASSLQGASYEQYF
d_call: -; j_call: TRBJ1-1; clone_size: -; v_call: TRBV19; cdr3_nt: TGTGCCAGTAGTATAGATCTATGGACAGTAGAGACTTTCTTT; cdr3_aa: CASSIDLWTVETFF
d_call: -; j_call: TRBJ1-3; clone_size: -; v_call: TRBV5-6; cdr3_nt: TGTGCCAGCAGCAACGGGGGAGGTATCACCATATATTTT; cdr3_aa: CASSNGGGITIYF
d_call: TRBD1; j_call: TRBJ1-2; clone_size: -; v_call: TRBV2; cdr3_nt: TGTGCCAGCAAGACAGGGGGCGCGGGTGGCTACACCTTC; cdr3_aa: CASKTGGAGGYTF
d_call: -; j_call: TRBJ2-7; clone_size: -; v_call: TRBV21-1; cdr3_nt: TGTGCCAGCAGCAAAGGGACAGGGGGGACGACGGGTCGATACGAGCAGTACTTC; cdr3_aa: CASSKGTGGTTGRYEQYF
d_call: -; j_call: TRBJ1-5; clone_size: -; v_call: TRBV6-5; cdr3_nt: TGTGCCAGCAGTTACGGGCAGTATAGCAATCAGCCCCAGCATTTT; cdr3_aa: CASSYGQYSNQPQHF
d_call: -; j_call: TRBJ2-7; clone_size: -; v_call: TRBV6-1; cdr3_nt: TGTGCCAGCAGTGCGACAGGCCGAAGCTACGAGCAGTACTTC; cdr3_aa: CASSATGRSYEQYF
d_call: TRBD1; j_call: TRBJ1-1; clone_size: many; v_call: TRBV2; cdr3_nt: TGTGCCAGCAGTGACCTGGGACAGGTGAACACTGAAGCTTTCTTT; cdr3_aa: CASSDLGQVNTEAFF
d_call: -; j_call: TRBJ1-2; clone_size: -; v_call: TRBV6-5; cdr3_nt: TGTGCCAGCAGTTACTCACAGCGGGGCGGGTATGGCTACACCTTC; cdr3_aa: CASSYSQRGGYGYTF
d_call: -; j_call: TRBJ2-4; clone_size: -; v_call: TRBV27; cdr3_nt: TGTGCCAGCAGTTTAAACGGTAATAGTAACATTCAGTACTTC; cdr3_aa: CASSLNGNSNIQYF
d_call: TRBD2; j_call: TRBJ2-2; clone_size: -; v_call: TRBV15; cdr3_nt: TGTGCCACCAGCAGAGAATTTGGGGTTTCGACAACTAGCGGGAGTATCGCCGGGGAGCTGTTTTTT; cdr3_aa: CATSREFGVSTTSGSIAGELFF
d_call: -; j_call: TRBJ1-3; clone_size: -; v_call: TRBV27; cdr3_nt: TGTGCCAGCAGTAGGGGCGCACCTGGAAACACCATATATTTT; cdr3_aa: CASSRGAPGNTIYF
d_call: -; j_call: TRBJ1-4; clone_size: -; v_call: TRBV5-6; cdr3_nt: TGTGCCAGCAGCTTGTTTGGCGCAACTAATGAAAAACTGTTTTTT; cdr3_aa: CASSLFGATNEKLFF
d_call: -; j_call: TRBJ1-1; clone_size: -; v_call: TRBV10-2; cdr3_nt: TGCGCCAGTCGCGCGACCGGTAACAGGGAAGCTTTCTTT; cdr3_aa: CASRATGNREAFF
d_call: -; j_call: TRBJ1-1; clone_size: -; v_call: TRBV5-1; cdr3_nt: TGCGCCAGCAGCTTGGAGGGGACCCTCGGTGAAGCTTTCTTT; cdr3_aa: CASSLEGTLGEAFF
d_call: TRBD2; j_call: TRBJ2-7; clone_size: once; v_call: TRBV2; cdr3_nt: TGTGCCAGCAGGGGACTAGCCGGTCGGTGGTACTTC; cdr3_aa: CASRGLAGRWYF
d_call: TRBD1; j_call: TRBJ1-2; clone_size: -; v_call: TRBV4-1; cdr3_nt: TGCGCCAGCAGCCAACACAGGGGGCCGATTGATGGCTACACCTTC; cdr3_aa: CASSQHRGPIDGYTF
d_call: -; j_call: TRBJ1-5; clone_size: -; v_call: TRBV6-5; cdr3_nt: TGTGCCAGCAGACAAGGGGGCAATCAGCCCCAGCATTTT; cdr3_aa: CASRQGGNQPQHF
d_call: -; j_call: TRBJ2-2; clone_size: -; v_call: TRBV7-2; cdr3_nt: TGTGCCAGCGGAAGCGGAGTAGACACCGGGGAGCTGTTTTTT; cdr3_aa: CASGSGVDTGELFF
d_call: -; j_call: TRBJ1-6; clone_size: -; v_call: TRBV7-2; cdr3_nt: TGTGCCAGCAGCCCCGGACCTCAATCCAATTCACCCCTCCACTTT; cdr3_aa: CASSPGPQSNSPLHF
d_call: -; j_call: TRBJ1-1; clone_size: -; v_call: TRBV2; cdr3_nt: TGTGCCAGCACCCCGTTCGGCAGTCAAATGAACACTGAAGCTTTCTTT; cdr3_aa: CASTPFGSQMNTEAFF
d_call: -; j_call: TRBJ1-3; clone_size: -; v_call: TRBV28; cdr3_nt: TGTGCCACAACGCCGGGGACAATCGAGAACACCATATATTTT; cdr3_aa: CATTPGTIENTIYF
d_call: -; j_call: TRBJ1-3; clone_size: -; v_call: TRBV5-1; cdr3_nt: TGCGCCAGCAGGGGTGAACCCGGGACAGGAAACACCATATATTTT; cdr3_aa: CASRGEPGTGNTIYF
d_call: -; j_call: TRBJ1-4; clone_size: -; v_call: TRBV14; cdr3_nt: TGTGCCAGCAGCCAAGAAGGGGGGCCCGGTGAAAAACTGTTTTTT; cdr3_aa: CASSQEGGPGEKLFF
d_call: -; j_call: TRBJ2-7; clone_size: medium-sized; v_call: TRBV10-3; cdr3_nt: TGTGCCAGCGCGGGGATGCCCTACGAGCAGTACTTC; cdr3_aa: CASAGMPYEQYF
d_call: -; j_call: TRBJ2-1; clone_size: once; v_call: TRBV2; cdr3_nt: TGTGCCAGCAGTGGCACTTTCATAACCAATGAGCAGTTCTTC; cdr3_aa: CASSGTFITNEQFF
d_call: -; j_call: TRBJ2-5; clone_size: few; v_call: TRBV2; cdr3_nt: TGTGCCAGCAGTGAACACGACCGAAGCTTCCAAGAGACCCAGTACTTC; cdr3_aa: CASSEHDRSFQETQYF
d_call: -; j_call: TRBJ1-3; clone_size: -; v_call: TRBV30; cdr3_nt: TGTGCCTGGAGTGTTAGCTCTGGAAACACCATATATTTT; cdr3_aa: CAWSVSSGNTIYF
d_call: -; j_call: TRBJ1-5; clone_size: few; v_call: TRBV10-1; cdr3_nt: TGCGCCAGCAGTCCGCAGGTGGATCAGCCCCAGCATTTT; cdr3_aa: CASSPQVDQPQHF
d_call: -; j_call: TRBJ1-1; clone_size: many; v_call: TRBV6-1; cdr3_nt: TGTGCCAGCAGTGCCATTACAGGGATCACTGAAGCTTTCTTT; cdr3_aa: CASSAITGITEAFF
d_call: -; j_call: TRBJ2-1; clone_size: -; v_call: TRBV7-3; cdr3_nt: TGTGCCAGCAGCTTAAAGGCGCCCCGAAAGTACAATGAGCAGTTCTTC; cdr3_aa: CASSLKAPRKYNEQFF
d_call: -; j_call: TRBJ2-1; clone_size: -; v_call: TRBV7-9; cdr3_nt: TGTGCCAGCAGGCAAAGCGGACCCGACGGCAATGAGCAGTTCTTC; cdr3_aa: CASRQSGPDGNEQFF
d_call: -; j_call: TRBJ2-1; clone_size: -; v_call: TRBV28; cdr3_nt: TGTGCCAGCAGTTTTGGGGGGCCCGAGCAGTTCTTC; cdr3_aa: CASSFGGPEQFF
d_call: -; j_call: TRBJ2-5; clone_size: -; v_call: TRBV2; cdr3_nt: TGTGCCAGCAGTGAAGAGAGGGAGACCCAGTACTTC; cdr3_aa: CASSEERETQYF
d_call: TRBD2; j_call: TRBJ2-5; clone_size: -; v_call: TRBV6-5; cdr3_nt: TGTGCCAGCAGTTTAGCGGGAGCGGCCGAGACCCAGTACTTC; cdr3_aa: CASSLAGAAETQYF
d_call: -; j_call: TRBJ2-3; clone_size: once; v_call: TRBV9; cdr3_nt: TGTGCCAGCAGCGTAGGAGCTAGAATCACAGATACGCAGTATTTT; cdr3_aa: CASSVGARITDTQYF
d_call: TRBD1; j_call: TRBJ2-7; clone_size: -; v_call: TRBV29-1; cdr3_nt: TGCAGCGTTGAAGAGGGCGCCGGGACAGGGGGCGGCGAGCAGTACTTC; cdr3_aa: CSVEEGAGTGGGEQYF
d_call: -; j_call: TRBJ2-1; clone_size: -; v_call: TRBV5-1; cdr3_nt: TGCGCCAGCAGCTTGGAAGGAGGCAGCATACATCCCTACAATGAGCAGTTCTTC; cdr3_aa: CASSLEGGSIHPYNEQFF
d_call: -; j_call: TRBJ2-2; clone_size: -; v_call: TRBV5-5; cdr3_nt: TGTGCCAGCAGCACCGGAGCGTGGGGTCGGGGTTGGACCGGGGAGCTGTTTTTT; cdr3_aa: CASSTGAWGRGWTGELFF
d_call: TRBD2; j_call: TRBJ2-4; clone_size: -; v_call: TRBV4-2; cdr3_nt: TGTGCCAGCAGCCAAGAGGAAAATAGCGGGGGGGCCAAAAACATTCAGTACTTC; cdr3_aa: CASSQEENSGGAKNIQYF
d_call: TRBD1; j_call: TRBJ1-5; clone_size: few; v_call: TRBV2; cdr3_nt: TGTGCCAGCAACAGGGGCAATGAGCCCCAGCATTTT; cdr3_aa: CASNRGNEPQHF
d_call: -; j_call: TRBJ2-2; clone_size: -; v_call: TRBV9; cdr3_nt: TGTGCCAGCAGGACTGGTGAGAACGGGGAGCTGTTTTTT; cdr3_aa: CASRTGENGELFF
d_call: TRBD2; j_call: TRBJ2-3; clone_size: once; v_call: TRBV10-3; cdr3_nt: TGTGCCATCAGTGGGTTAGCGGGGGACCTCACAGATACGCAGTATTTT; cdr3_aa: CAISGLAGDLTDTQYF
d_call: -; j_call: TRBJ1-1; clone_size: -; v_call: TRBV11-2; cdr3_nt: TGTGCCAGCAGCCCCTCGTGGGGGAACACTGAAGCTTTCTTT; cdr3_aa: CASSPSWGNTEAFF
d_call: -; j_call: TRBJ2-7; clone_size: -; v_call: TRBV28; cdr3_nt: TGTGCCAGCAGTTTGGGTGGACAGATCGAGCAGTACTTC; cdr3_aa: CASSLGGQIEQYF
d_call: TRBD2; j_call: TRBJ2-7; clone_size: few; v_call: TRBV7-6; cdr3_nt: TGTGCCAGCAGCTTGGACATAGCGGGAGGGCCTGGCGGGCAGTACTTC; cdr3_aa: CASSLDIAGGPGGQYF
d_call: -; j_call: TRBJ1-6; clone_size: -; v_call: TRBV11-1; cdr3_nt: TGTGCCAGCAACCGGGACACAAATTCACCCCTCCACTTT; cdr3_aa: CASNRDTNSPLHF
d_call: TRBD2; j_call: TRBJ2-2; clone_size: -; v_call: TRBV19; cdr3_nt: TGTGCCAGTAGTATCGGGACTAGCGGCAAGTATAGCACCGGGGAGCTGTTTTTT; cdr3_aa: CASSIGTSGKYSTGELFF
d_call: TRBD1; j_call: TRBJ1-2; clone_size: few; v_call: TRBV19; cdr3_nt: TGTGCCAGTAGTATGGGCAGGGGGTATGGCTACACCTTC; cdr3_aa: CASSMGRGYGYTF
d_call: TRBD1; j_call: TRBJ1-1; clone_size: -; v_call: TRBV27; cdr3_nt: TGTGCCAGCAGTCTCATAGGACAGGGATCTCCGGCTTTCTTT; cdr3_aa: CASSLIGQGSPAFF
d_call: -; j_call: TRBJ1-2; clone_size: -; v_call: TRBV2; cdr3_nt: TGTGCCACCAGGACGGAGACAGGTAGTGGCTACACCTTC; cdr3_aa: CATRTETGSGYTF
d_call: TRBD1; j_call: TRBJ1-1; clone_size: -; v_call: TRBV2; cdr3_nt: TGTGCCAGCAGTGAAGCGCTAGTAGGGGGCACAGGAAACACTGAAGCTTTCTTT; cdr3_aa: CASSEALVGGTGNTEAFF